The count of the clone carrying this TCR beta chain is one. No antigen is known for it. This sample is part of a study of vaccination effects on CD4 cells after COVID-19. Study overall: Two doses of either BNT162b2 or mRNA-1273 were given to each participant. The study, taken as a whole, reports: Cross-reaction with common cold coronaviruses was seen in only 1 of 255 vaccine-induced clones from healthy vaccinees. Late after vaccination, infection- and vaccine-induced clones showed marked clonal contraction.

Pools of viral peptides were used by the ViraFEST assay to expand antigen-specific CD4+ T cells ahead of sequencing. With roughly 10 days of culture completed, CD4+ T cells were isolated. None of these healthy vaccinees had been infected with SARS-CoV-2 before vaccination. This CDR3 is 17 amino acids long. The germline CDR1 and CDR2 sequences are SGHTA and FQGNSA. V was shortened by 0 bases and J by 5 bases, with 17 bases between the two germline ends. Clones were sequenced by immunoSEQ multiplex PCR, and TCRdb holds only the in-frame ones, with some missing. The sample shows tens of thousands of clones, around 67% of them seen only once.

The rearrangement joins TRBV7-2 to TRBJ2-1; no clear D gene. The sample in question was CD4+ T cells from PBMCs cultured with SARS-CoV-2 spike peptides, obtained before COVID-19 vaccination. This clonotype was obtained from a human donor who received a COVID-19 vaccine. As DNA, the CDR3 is TGTGCCAGCAGCTTAGCGGCGTGGGGATTACGCGACAATGAGCAGTTCTTC. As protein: CASSLAAWGLRDNEQFF.